These 25 T cell receptor beta chains were all obtained from the same sample, sequenced in a study of cytomegalovirus exposure and HLA in healthy donors. A multiplex PCR was run with 60 Vbeta primers and 13 Jbeta primers. Produced via immunoSEQ multiplex PCR; TCRdb's table is partial and in-frame only. The repertoire consists of about 140,000 clones, with about 66% occurring once and the leading ten covering approximately 1.7%. Material: PBMCs. The source of these receptors is a human donor in good health.

The V gene is TRBV9, the J gene TRBJ1-6, with D unresolved. CDR1 SGDLS and CDR2 YYNGEE come from the germline V gene. Between the trimmed V and J ends, which lost 0 bases and 9 bases, there was a span of 13 bases. The CDR3 runs 15 residues. The CDR3 DNA follows: TGTGCCAGCAGCGTAGGGCGGCCTGAAGGTTCACCCCTCCACTTT. Translated: CASSVGRPEGSPLHF.

V gene TRBV28 combines with J gene TRBJ2-7; D is perhaps TRBD1 (6 bases). Germline values: CDR1 MDHEN, CDR2 SYDVKM. V was cut by 7 bases and J by 3 bases, with 19 bases left in between. CDR3 length equals 15 residues. CDR3 in amino acids: CASNQQGSGIYEQYF. DNA of the CDR3: TGTGCCAGCAATCAACAGGGAAGTGGGATCTACGAGCAGTACTTC.

This clone showed up just once. The genes are TRBV29-1 and TRBJ2-1, with D perhaps TRBD1 (6 bases). V was shortened by 7 bases and J by 6 bases, with 13 bases between the two germline ends. The CDR3 has 12 residues. The germline CDR1 and CDR2 sequences are SQVTM and ANQGSEA. The CDR3 loop reads CSASGDGNEQFF. DNA of the CDR3: TGCAGCGCGTCAGGGGATGGCAATGAGCAGTTCTTC.

This clone was observed a single time. V usage is TRBV28 and J usage is TRBJ2-3; D is possibly TRBD2 (7 bases). The V gene's germline CDR1 is MDHEN and CDR2 SYDVKM. The CDR3 has 15 residues. V was shortened by 5 bases and J by 2 bases, with 14 bases between the two germline ends. In nucleotides, the CDR3 is TGTGCCAGCAGTCTGGGCGGGGGACACACAGATACGCAGTATTTT. It codes for CASSLGGGHTDTQYF.

The chain combines TRBV5-1 with TRBJ2-2; D possibly corresponds to TRBD1 (6 bases). The V gene's germline CDR1 is SGHRS and CDR2 YFSETQ. V was cut by 1 base and J by 5 bases, with 6 bases left in between. The CDR3 totals 13 residues. The CDR3 region is CASSLTGTGELFF. Here the CDR3 DNA reads TGCGCCAGCAGCTTGACAGGGACCGGGGAGCTGTTTTTT. Full variable domain (missing parts from reference TRBV5-1 and TRBJ2-2): KAGVTQTPRYLIKTRGQQVTLSCSPISGHRSVSWYQQTPGQGLQFLFEYFSETQRNKGNFPGRFSGRQFSNSRSEMNVSTLELGDSALYLCASSLTGTGELFFGEGSRLTVL.

CDR3 amino acids: CASGRTGVQYF. The CDR3 DNA reads as TGTGCCAGTGGACGGACAGGGGTGCAGTATTTT. This rearrangement joins TRBV28 to TRBJ2-3, with TRBD1 identical over 9 bases. This CDR3 region has 11 residues. CDR1 is MDHEN and CDR2 is SYDVKM in the germline V gene. Trimming removed 9 bases from V and 11 bases from J; junction bases left unmatched: 6.

The V and J genes are TRBV18 and TRBJ1-5; D is possibly TRBD1 (5 bases). V lost 4 bases and J lost 0, with 7 bases in between. The CDR3 sequence is 14 residues long. The germline V gene encodes CDR1 KGHSH and CDR2 LQKENI. The chain's CDR3 is CASSQTDSNQPQHF. CDR3 nucleotides: TGTGCCAGCTCACAGACAGATAGCAATCAGCCCCAGCATTTT.

J is TRBJ2-7 and V is TRBV7-9; TRBD2 is a possible D gene (5 bases). This CDR3 region has 16 residues. Germline V CDR1 and CDR2: SEHNR, FQNEAQ (reference sequence). Trimming removed 6 bases at V and 0 bases at J, with 18 bases between. In DNA form, the CDR3 reads TGTGCCAGCAGAAAGACCGCGGGCCGAAGCTCCTACGAGCAGTACTTC. This sequence encodes CASRKTAGRSSYEQYF.

The V and J genes are TRBV9 and TRBJ2-7; D unresolved. The CDR3 totals 12 residues. The V and J ends lost 2 bases and 2 bases respectively, with 5 bases between them. Germline V gene lookup returns CDR1 SGDLS and CDR2 YYNGEE. CDR3 sequence: CASSVSPYEQYF. DNA for the CDR3: TGTGCCAGCAGCGTCTCCCCCTACGAGCAGTACTTC.

In this sample, this clone turned up a few times. The chain has TRBV19 and TRBJ2-1, with TRBD2 as a possible D gene (7 bases). Germline CDR1 and CDR2: LNHDA and SQIVND (reference sequence). V was trimmed by 3 bases and J by 7 bases, leaving 10 bases between them. The CDR3 sequence is 13 residues long. CDR3 nucleotide sequence: TGTGCCAGTAGTATCGGGGGGCTAAATGAGCAGTTCTTC. It specifies CASSIGGLNEQFF.

J is TRBJ2-1 and V is TRBV5-1; TRBD2 matches at 11 bases. The CDR3 has 16 residues. CDR1 and CDR2 (germline): SGHRS, YFSETQ. With V trimmed by 5 bases and J by 2 bases, 6 bases remained unmatched. The CDR3 here is CASRLAGGPAYNEQFF. CDR3 sequence (DNA): TGCGCCAGCAGGTTAGCGGGAGGGCCGGCCTACAATGAGCAGTTCTTC.

The rearrangement joins TRBV5-1 to TRBJ1-1, with D unclear. The CDR3 totals 15 residues. CDR1 and CDR2 (germline): SGHRS, YFSETQ. V lost 1 base to trimming and J lost 1 base, with 11 bases between them. The CDR3 bases are TGCGCCAGCAGCTTGAGGCAGGCAGGGAACACTGAAGCTTTCTTT. Translating it yields CASSLRQAGNTEAFF.

The gene calls are TRBV6-5 and TRBJ2-7; D is possibly TRBD1 (6 bases). CDR1 and CDR2 from the germline V gene are MNHEY and SVGAGI. The CDR3 is made up of 13 amino acids. V was cut by 2 bases and J by 5 bases, with 10 bases left in between. The CDR3 loop is CASSYTGTHEQYF. The CDR3 nucleotides read TGTGCCAGCAGTTACACCGGGACACACGAGCAGTACTTC.

The gene calls are TRBV9 and TRBJ2-1; D not certain. V was cut by 3 bases and J by 5 bases, with 15 bases left in between. The length of the CDR3 is 15 residues. CDR1 is SGDLS, CDR2 YYNGEE, per germline. The CDR3, as DNA: TGTGCCAGCAGCGGGAGCCTTCCGACCAACAATGAGCAGTTCTTC. As protein: CASSGSLPTNNEQFF.

The chain joins TRBV5-1 to TRBJ2-3; 11 bases line up with TRBD2. CDR3 length: 16 amino acids. Germline values: CDR1 SGHRS, CDR2 YFSETQ. With V trimmed by 5 bases and J by 0 bases, 5 bases remained unmatched. The CDR3 sequence is CASRPGLAASTDTQYF. The CDR3 DNA is TGCGCCAGCAGGCCGGGACTAGCGGCAAGCACAGATACGCAGTATTTT.

The V gene is TRBV5-4, the J gene TRBJ2-3; 12 positions match TRBD2. CDR3 length: 16 residues. V dropped 4 bases and J dropped 4; count of bases not matched to a gene: 7. Looked up from germline, CDR1 is SGHNT and CDR2 is YYREEE (reference sequence). The CDR3 coding sequence is TGTGCCAGCAGCCAGACTAGCGGGAGTCGTGCAGATACGCAGTATTTT. This gives the protein CASSQTSGSRADTQYF.

This clone appeared a few times. This sequence joins TRBV9 and TRBJ2-7, with D uncertain. Germline CDR1 is SGDLS and CDR2 is YYNGEE. CDR3 length: 12 residues. The V and J ends lost 3 bases and 6 bases respectively, with 10 bases between them. This CDR3 reads CASSDGLGEQYF. CDR3 nucleotide sequence: TGTGCCAGCAGCGATGGGCTTGGCGAGCAGTACTTC.

This chain joins TRBV5-4 and TRBJ2-2; tentatively, D is TRBD2 (6 bases). CDR1 is SGHNT and CDR2 is YYREEE in the germline V gene (reference sequence). Trimming cost V 3 bases and J 8 bases, with 8 bases left between them. CDR3 length equals 12 residues. The DNA for the CDR3 is TGTGCCAGCAGCTCGGGGAGGGGGGAGCTGTTTTTT. Translated, it gives CASSSGRGELFF. The full variable domain, with the rest looked up from reference TRBV5-4 and TRBJ2-2, is ETGVTQSPTHLIKTRGQQVTLRCSSQSGHNTVSWYQQALGQGPQFIFQYYREEENGRGNFPPRFSGLQFPNYSSELNVNALELDDSALYLCASSSGRGELFFGEGSRLTVL.

This chain connects TRBV7-3 to TRBJ2-1, with 7 bases identical to TRBD2. This CDR3 is 16 amino acids long. Germline CDR1 is SGHTA and CDR2 is FQGTGA. The V gene end was trimmed by 5 bases and the J gene end by 5 bases; junction bases not matched to a gene: 12. Here the CDR3 reads CASSPEASGAHNEQFF. The CDR3 nucleotides read TGTGCCAGCAGCCCCGAGGCTAGCGGAGCGCACAATGAGCAGTTCTTC.

V gene TRBV10-2 combines with J gene TRBJ2-2, with 10 bases identical to TRBD1. The CDR3 is made up of 15 amino acids. Trimming cost V 6 bases and J 3 bases; bases outside gene matches: 4. Germline V lookup: CDR1 WSHSY, CDR2 SAAADI. The CDR3 DNA is TGCGCCAGCAGGGACAGGGGGGCGTACACCGGGGAGCTGTTTTTT. Translating it yields CASRDRGAYTGELFF.

This clone was found a few times. CDR3 protein: CASRGGNEKLFF. The CDR3 bases are TGTGCCAGCAGGGGGGGTAATGAAAAACTGTTTTTT. The V and J genes are TRBV6-4 and TRBJ1-4; tentative D call: TRBD1 (5 bases). Germline loops: CDR1 MRHNA, CDR2 SNTAGT. V shed 6 bases and J shed 4 bases, with 6 bases lying between them. The CDR3 length is 12 residues.

The chain links TRBV18 to TRBJ2-5; D may be TRBD1 (7 bases). Germline values: CDR1 KGHSH, CDR2 LQKENI. V lost 3 bases and J 5 bases, leaving 16 bases between the germline ends. CDR3 length equals 15 residues. The CDR3 DNA reads TGTGCCAGCTCACCTGCCGGAGGGGGCCGCGAGACCCAGTACTTC. Its translation: CASSPAGGGRETQYF.

This clone was observed a few times. The V call is TRBV7-2, the J call TRBJ2-1; no definite D call. Trimming took 3 bases from V and 10 from J, leaving 13 bases between them. Germline V CDR1 and CDR2: SGHTA, FQGNSA. This CDR3 region has 13 residues. The CDR3 loop is CASSFQRLREQFF. Written as DNA, the CDR3 is TGTGCCAGCAGCTTCCAACGACTCCGCGAGCAGTTCTTC.

V and J are TRBV5-6 and TRBJ1-4, with a tentative D call TRBD1 (5 bases). The V gene lost 4 bases and the J gene lost 0 bases, with 16 bases spanning the gap. This CDR3 spans 17 amino acids. Germline V gene data show CDR1 as SGHDT and CDR2 as YYEEEE. CDR3 residues: CASSPLWGIPTNEKLFF. The DNA for the CDR3 is TGTGCCAGCAGCCCCTTGTGGGGCATCCCAACTAATGAAAAACTGTTTTTT.

This clone was seen only a few times. The V gene is TRBV7-3, the J gene TRBJ2-3; 7 nucleotides align to TRBD2. CDR3 size: 14 residues. The V segment lost 2 bases and the J segment 3 bases; nucleotides outside the gene matches: 2. The germline CDR1 and CDR2 sequences are SGHTA and FQGTGA. The CDR3 nucleotides read TGTGCCAGCAGCTTAGGCGGGAGAACAGATACGCAGTATTTT. Protein: CASSLGGRTDTQYF.